This T cell receptor (beta chain) was identified in a study of blood T cell repertoires in COVID-19. Across the whole study: Sources were T cells, B-cell-depleted T cells, or PBMCs; the material itself was cDNA or gDNA.

The CDR3 spans 14 residues. Original handling: Scientists estimated how many nucleated cells there were by amplifying reference gene primers. Sequenced by immunoSEQ multiplex PCR; TCRdb stores in-frame clones only, minus some. V and J calls and clone size are copied from that table; D and trimming were computed from the DNA. Seen here are 100,000 or so clones, 84% observed once, and the top ten hold 17%. The sequenced sample was peripheral blood. The sequence was collected from a woman aged 55-70 years with acute or convalescent COVID-19. The gene calls are TRBV12-1 and TRBJ1-4; the table gives TRBD1 as D, unverified against the DNA. TRBV12-1 is classified as a pseudogene. The CDR3 sequence is CASSPGQGHEKLFF. CDR3 DNA: TGTGCCAGCAGCCCCGGACAGGGCCATGAAAAACTGTTTTTT.